These 22 T cell receptor beta chains were all obtained from the same sample, sequenced in a study of blood T cell repertoires in COVID-19. TCRdb's table, derived via immunoSEQ multiplex PCR, lists solely in-frame clones and lacks some. The sample carries around 99,000 clones, roughly 85% recorded once. The sample consisted of peripheral blood. Every receptor here comes from a woman aged 55 to 70 with acute or convalescent COVID-19.

The V and J genes are TRBV28 and TRBJ1-1; D not resolved. V was trimmed by 3 bases and J by 1 base, leaving 12 bases between them. The length of the CDR3 is 15 residues. The germline V gene has CDR1 MDHEN and CDR2 SYDVKM. The CDR3 coding sequence is TGTGCCAGCAGTTTCGCGGGGAAGACGAACACTGAAGCTTTCTTT. It is translated as CASSFAGKTNTEAFF.

The chain links TRBV10-3 to TRBJ2-5, with 11 bases fitting TRBD2. The V gene's germline CDR1 is ENHRY and CDR2 SYGVKD. This CDR3 is built from 14 residues. Trimming cost V 6 bases and J 5 bases; bases outside gene matches: 5. Here the CDR3 DNA reads TGTGCCATCAGCGTAGCGGGAGGGGGTGAGACCCAGTACTTC. Residues: CAISVAGGGETQYF.

This clone was observed once. CDR3 in DNA: TGTGCCAGCAGAGCGGGGGACAGATTAGGCGAGCAGTACTTC. Its protein is CASRAGDRLGEQYF. The chain carries TRBV19 and TRBJ2-7; the D gene is possibly TRBD2 (8 bases). The CDR3 consists of 14 residues. V lost 9 bases to trimming and J lost 6 bases, with 21 bases between them. From germline, CDR1 is LNHDA and CDR2 SQIVND (reference sequence).

The chain carries TRBV9 and TRBJ1-2; 7 bases align to TRBD1. Germline values: CDR1 SGDLS, CDR2 YYNGEE. This CDR3 has 15 residues. V was pared by 0 bases and J by 1 base, with 3 bases of the junction left unmatched. The CDR3 coding sequence is TGTGCCAGCAGCGTAGGGGACAGCGTTAACTATGGCTACACCTTC. This translates into CASSVGDSVNYGYTF.

The V and J genes are TRBV18 and TRBJ1-2; D remains ambiguous. V was trimmed by 3 bases and J by 6 bases, leaving 17 bases between them. The V gene's germline CDR1 is KGHSH and CDR2 LQKENI. The CDR3 spans 15 residues. CDR3 nucleotides: TGTGCCAGCTCACCCACACGAACCTGGGAGAATGGCTACACCTTC. Protein sequence: CASSPTRTWENGYTF.

The CDR3 DNA sequence: TGTGCCAGCTCACCCTTACTCGGCAATGAGCAGTTCTTC. This encodes CASSPLLGNEQFF. The chain couples TRBV18 to TRBJ2-1; no definite D call. CDR1 is KGHSH, CDR2 LQKENI, per germline. V lost 3 bases to trimming and J lost 6 bases, with 9 bases between them. The CDR3 sequence is 13 residues long.

A word on this clone: One end of the junction does not line up with germline, which may come from a read error. CDR3 nucleotides: TGTGCCAGCAGCCAAGAATTCGGCTTAGGGGTCCCTCGGGACTTC. Translating gives CASSQEFGLGVPRDF. This rearrangement joins TRBV3-1 (or the pseudogene TRBV3-2) to TRBJ2-4; a possible D gene is TRBD1 (5 bases). Germline CDR1 and CDR2: LGHDT and YNNKEL (reference sequence). The CDR3 is made up of 15 amino acids.

V usage is TRBV18 and J usage is TRBJ2-7; the match to TRBD1 covers 7 bases. V shed 4 bases, J shed 5 bases, and the junction held 2 bases outside the gene matches. There are 12 residues in the CDR3. CDR1 KGHSH and CDR2 LQKENI come from the germline V gene. The chain's CDR3 is CASSLDRDEQYF. The CDR3, as DNA: TGTGCCAGCTCACTTGACAGGGACGAGCAGTACTTC.

This clone occurred once. The genes are TRBV7-2 and TRBJ2-3; 9 nucleotides agree with TRBD1. Germline CDR1 reads SGHTA; CDR2 reads FQGNSA. V was pared by 3 bases and J by 4 bases, with 2 bases of the junction left unmatched. This CDR3 spans 14 amino acids. The CDR3 loop reads CASSLGTGSDTQYF. The CDR3 DNA is TGTGCCAGCAGCTTGGGGACAGGGTCAGATACGCAGTATTTT. Full variable domain (remainder filled in from reference TRBV7-2 and TRBJ2-3): GAGVSQSPSNKVTEKGKDVELRCDPISGHTALYWYRQSLGQGLEFLIYFQGNSAPDKSGLPSDRFSAERTGGSVSTLTIQRTQQEDSAVYLCASSLGTGSDTQYFGPGTRLTVL.

This rearrangement joins TRBV4-3 to TRBJ1-5; no definite D call. V lost 2 bases and J 7 bases, leaving 9 bases between the germline ends. The CDR3 spans 13 residues. Germline V CDR1 and CDR2: LGHNA, YSLEER. This CDR3 is CASSQTRQQPQHF. The CDR3 DNA follows: TGCGCCAGCAGCCAAACTAGGCAACAGCCCCAGCATTTT.

The chain carries TRBV11-3 and TRBJ2-7, with no clear D. With 2 bases removed from V and 6 bases from J, the gap between germline ends came to 14 bases. The V gene's germline CDR1 is SGHNT and CDR2 YENEEA. This CDR3 is built from 14 residues. CDR3 bases: TGTGCCAGCAGCTTACGCGGTATGGATCGCGAGCAGTACTTC. It codes for CASSLRGMDREQYF.

This clone has a handful of counts. The chain's CDR3 is CASNRFGYTF. The CDR3 DNA reads TGTGCCAGCAACCGGTTCGGCTACACCTTC. The chain is built from TRBV2 and TRBJ1-2; D is unclear. Germline lookup yields CDR1 SNHLY and CDR2 FYNNEI. The CDR3 extends over 10 amino acids. Trimming cost V 7 bases and J 8 bases, with 8 bases left between them.

V and J are TRBV6-2 or TRBV6-3 and TRBJ1-5; possible D gene TRBD1, 5 bases. The ends were cut back, 0 bases at V and 4 bases at J, with 19 bases in the middle. CDR3 length: 18 residues. Germline lookup yields CDR1 MNHEY and CDR2 SVGEGT. The CDR3 DNA sequence: TGTGCCAGCAGTTACTCGGCGGGGGGTTGGGGGAGAAATCAGCCCCAGCATTTT. Translated, it gives CASSYSAGGWGRNQPQHF.

This clone has only one observation. The chain is built from TRBV5-6 and TRBJ2-7; 7 bases line up with TRBD1. Germline loops: CDR1 SGHDT, CDR2 YYEEEE. J lost 7 bases, V lost 2 bases, and 12 bases had no gene match. This CDR3 is built from 15 residues. Here the CDR3 reads CASSFKGAGPGEQYF. CDR3 bases: TGTGCCAGCAGCTTCAAGGGGGCAGGGCCTGGGGAGCAGTACTTC.

The chain employs TRBV19 and TRBJ1-5, with D unresolved. The CDR3 extends over 13 amino acids. Germline V CDR1 and CDR2: LNHDA, SQIVND (reference sequence). V shed 9 bases and J shed 4 bases, with 13 bases lying between them. This chain's CDR3 is CASTTHGNQPQHF. In DNA form, the CDR3 reads TGTGCCAGCACTACCCACGGGAATCAGCCCCAGCATTTT. The complete variable domain, with remaining parts taken from reference TRBV19 and TRBJ1-5, reads DGGITQSPKYLFRKEGQNVTLSCEQNLNHDAMYWYRQDPGQGLRLIYYSQIVNDFQKGDIAEGYSVSREKKESFPLTVTSAQKNPTAFYLCASTTHGNQPQHFGDGTRLSIL.

The chain joins TRBV19 to TRBJ2-3, with 11 bases aligning to TRBD2. V gave up 7 bases and J gave up 3 bases; unmatched junction bases: 6. This CDR3 is built from 15 residues. CDR1 is LNHDA and CDR2 is SQIVND in the germline V gene (reference sequence). CDR3 DNA sequence: TGTGCCAGTACCCCGACTAGCGGGGTAACAGATACGCAGTATTTT. The encoded protein is CASTPTSGVTDTQYF. Looking up the rest from reference TRBV19 and TRBJ2-3 gives the full variable domain: DGGITQSPKYLFRKEGQNVTLSCEQNLNHDAMYWYRQDPGQGLRLIYYSQIVNDFQKGDIAEGYSVSREKKESFPLTVTSAQKNPTAFYLCASTPTSGVTDTQYFGPGTRLTVL.

The genes are TRBV6-2 or TRBV6-3 and TRBJ2-5; the match to TRBD2 covers 8 bases. After removal of 0 bases from V and 5 bases from J, the junction contained 8 bases not matched to a gene. The CDR3 loop spans 16 amino acids. In germline, CDR1 is MNHEY, CDR2 SVGEGT. The CDR3 reads CASSYSTTGGAETQYF. The CDR3 DNA reads TGTGCCAGCAGTTACTCAACAACGGGGGGGGCGGAGACCCAGTACTTC.

The chain is built from TRBV7-3 and TRBJ2-7; a weak D match, TRBD1 (6 bases). There are 13 residues in the CDR3. Trimming took off 5 bases at V and 4 bases at J, with 12 bases between the two ends. Germline V lookup: CDR1 SGHTA, CDR2 FQGTGA. The CDR3 bases are TGTGCCAGCAGCCGCCCAGGGGAATACGAGCAGTACTTC. Amino acid sequence: CASSRPGEYEQYF.

The V call is TRBV2, the J call TRBJ1-1, with D possibly TRBD1 on 5 matching bases. Trimming stripped 4 bases from V and 1 base from J, with 13 bases between. CDR1 and CDR2 from the germline V gene are SNHLY and FYNNEI. The CDR3 is 15 amino acids. The CDR3 here is CASSVYWGGNTEAFF. DNA for the CDR3: TGTGCCAGCAGTGTGTATTGGGGGGGGAACACTGAAGCTTTCTTT.

The CDR3 bases are TGTGCCATCAGGGAGGACCAGAGGGTCGATACGCAGTATTTT. As protein: CAIREDQRVDTQYF. This chain joins TRBV10-3 and TRBJ2-3; possibly TRBD2 for D (5 bases). The CDR3 has 14 amino acids. The germline CDR1 and CDR2 sequences are ENHRY and SYGVKD. The ends were cut back, 6 bases at V and 6 bases at J, with 16 bases in the middle.

The rearrangement joins TRBV4-3 to TRBJ2-3, with 9 bases fitting TRBD2. Germline V gene data show CDR1 as LGHNA and CDR2 as YSLEER. V trimming: 5 bases; J trimming: 6 bases; junction bases outside the gene matches: 6. There are 14 residues in the CDR3. The CDR3 region has the DNA TGCGCCAGCAGCTCCCACAGCGGGAGGGATACGCAGTATTTT. Amino acids: CASSSHSGRDTQYF.

The chain combines TRBV3-1 (or the pseudogene TRBV3-2) with TRBJ1-1; the D is unclear. CDR3 length: 16 amino acids. Looked up from germline, CDR1 is LGHDT and CDR2 is YNNKEL (reference sequence). The germline V and J ends were trimmed by 0 bases and 3 bases, with 14 bases remaining between them. CDR3 sequence (DNA): TGTGCCAGCAGCCAAGAGGTAACGGGATCGGACACTGAAGCTTTCTTT. This translates into CASSQEVTGSDTEAFF.